A single sample is the source of the 9 T cell receptor beta chains below, sequenced in a study of blood T cell repertoires in COVID-19. The data were produced by immunoSEQ multiplex PCR, yet TCRdb's version contains in-frame clones alone and is incomplete. The table includes over 50,000 clones, 60% to 85% detected once. Input material: peripheral blood. These receptors originate from a human donor with active or convalescent COVID-19. The donor label of this sample is uncertain.

This chain links TRBV24-1 with TRBJ2-1; 9 bases map to TRBD2. The germline V gene encodes CDR1 KGHDR and CDR2 SFDVKD. Losses at the gene ends were 8 bases for V and 5 bases for J; bases not matched to a gene: 9. This CDR3 contains 15 residues. This chain's CDR3 is CATMDPPSGNNEQFF. In nucleotides, the CDR3 is TGTGCCACCATGGACCCTCCTAGCGGGAACAATGAGCAGTTCTTC.

V is TRBV4-2 and J is TRBJ1-1; 8 bases match TRBD1. With 5 bases clipped from V and 6 bases from J, the junction kept 5 bases outside the gene matches. Germline CDR1 reads LGHNA; CDR2 reads YNFKEQ. The CDR3 spans 13 residues. The CDR3: CASSVGRGPEAFF. CDR3 sequence (DNA): TGTGCCAGCAGCGTCGGCAGGGGGCCTGAAGCTTTCTTT.

V is TRBV5-1 and J is TRBJ1-3, with D perhaps matching TRBD1 (5 bases). Germline V gene sequence: CDR1 SGHRS, CDR2 YFSETQ. Trimming removed 3 bases at V and 2 bases at J, with 12 bases between. CDR3 length: 15 residues. CDR3 sequence: CASSSWGSAGNTIYF. The CDR3 nucleotides read TGCGCCAGCAGCTCGTGGGGCTCTGCTGGAAACACCATATATTTT.

The chain carries TRBV6-6 and TRBJ2-1; 9 bases map to TRBD1. The ends lost 2 bases at V and 12 bases at J; junction bases unmatched: 8. The CDR3 loop spans 14 amino acids. Germline loops: CDR1 MNHNY, CDR2 SVGAGI (reference sequence). The CDR3 bases are TGTGCCAGCAGTTACGACAGGGGGACTGGGGTGCAGTTCTTC. This gives the protein CASSYDRGTGVQFF.

The V call is TRBV5-1, the J call TRBJ1-1; no firm D call. The germline V and J ends were trimmed by 5 bases and 0 bases, with 8 bases remaining between them. CDR1 and CDR2 (germline): SGHRS, YFSETQ. This CDR3 comprises 13 residues. The CDR3 spells CASSQGVNTEAFF. The CDR3 nucleotides read TGCGCCAGCAGTCAAGGAGTGAACACTGAAGCTTTCTTT.

V gene TRBV9 combines with J gene TRBJ1-2, with 9 positions matching TRBD1. From germline, CDR1 is SGDLS and CDR2 YYNGEE. The CDR3 is 14 residues long. V trimming: 4 bases; J trimming: 5 bases; junction bases outside the gene matches: 6. CDR3 nucleotide sequence: TGTGCCAGCAGCACCGGGACAGGGATTTATGGCTACACCTTC. Its translation: CASSTGTGIYGYTF.

The chain recombines TRBV5-6 with TRBJ2-2; TRBD1 aligns across 10 bases. J gave up 4 bases and V 0 bases, and 6 bases lay outside the gene matches. Looked up from germline, CDR1 is SGHDT and CDR2 is YYEEEE. This CDR3 region has 17 residues. CDR3: CASSLAPGQGFTGELFF. For the CDR3, the DNA is TGTGCCAGCAGCTTGGCCCCGGGACAGGGGTTCACCGGGGAGCTGTTTTTT.

This chain links TRBV10-3 with TRBJ2-2, with 9 bases fitting TRBD2. V was pared by 9 bases and J by 4 bases, with 9 bases of the junction left unmatched. The CDR3 covers 15 residues. Per germline, CDR1 ENHRY and CDR2 SYGVKD. CDR3 sequence (DNA): TGTGCCATTTCCTTAGCGGGAGACTCCACCGGGGAGCTGTTTTTT. It codes for CAISLAGDSTGELFF.

This rearrangement joins TRBV7-2 to TRBJ2-7; perhaps TRBD1 as D (6 bases). The V end lost 2 bases, the J end lost 0 bases, and 11 bases lay between the germline ends. From germline, CDR1 is SGHTA and CDR2 FQGNSA. The CDR3 contains 15 residues. CDR3: CASSLMQGNSYEQYF. The DNA of the CDR3 is TGTGCCAGCAGCTTAATGCAGGGGAACTCCTACGAGCAGTACTTC.